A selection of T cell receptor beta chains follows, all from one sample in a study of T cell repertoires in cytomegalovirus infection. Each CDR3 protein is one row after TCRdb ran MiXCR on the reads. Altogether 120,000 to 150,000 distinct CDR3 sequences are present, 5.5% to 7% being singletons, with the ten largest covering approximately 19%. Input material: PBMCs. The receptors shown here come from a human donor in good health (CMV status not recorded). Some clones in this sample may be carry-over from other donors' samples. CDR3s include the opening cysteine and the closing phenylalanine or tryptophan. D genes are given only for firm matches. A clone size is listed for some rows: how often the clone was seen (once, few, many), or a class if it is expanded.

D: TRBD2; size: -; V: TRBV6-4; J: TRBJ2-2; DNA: TGTGCCAGCAGTGCCTCAAGCGGGGGGGCGAACACCGGGGAGCTGTTTTTT; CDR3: CASSASSGGANTGELFF
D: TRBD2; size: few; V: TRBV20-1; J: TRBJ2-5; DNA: TGCAGTGCTAGGGGACTAGCGGGGATGGAGACCCAGTACTTC; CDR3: CSARGLAGMETQYF
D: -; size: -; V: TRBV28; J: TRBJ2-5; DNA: TGTGCCAGCACAACCCCTCGGACAGCACAAGAGACCCAGTACTTC; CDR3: CASTTPRTAQETQYF
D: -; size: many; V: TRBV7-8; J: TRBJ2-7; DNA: TGTGCCAGCAGCTTAGCTGGGACGCGGTACGAGCAGTACTTC; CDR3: CASSLAGTRYEQYF
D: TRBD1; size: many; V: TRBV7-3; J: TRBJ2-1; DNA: TGTGCCAGCAGCTTCTACCGGGACAGGGACAATGAGCAGTTCTTC; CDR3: CASSFYRDRDNEQFF
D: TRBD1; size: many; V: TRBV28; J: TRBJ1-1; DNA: TGTGCCTGCGTGGGGGGGACAGGGGCGGGCACTGAAGCTTTCTTT; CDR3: CACVGGTGAGTEAFF
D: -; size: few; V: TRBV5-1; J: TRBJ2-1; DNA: TGCGCCAGCAGCTCGACAGGAACCTACAATGAGCAGTTCTTC; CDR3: CASSSTGTYNEQFF
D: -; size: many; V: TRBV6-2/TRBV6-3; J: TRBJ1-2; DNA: TGTGCCAGCAGCCCAAGACGGGGACAAGAAAATGGCTACACCTTC; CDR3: CASSPRRGQENGYTF
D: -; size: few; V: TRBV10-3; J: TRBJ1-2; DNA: TGTGCCATCAGTTCAGGGGTAGAGGGCTACACCTTC; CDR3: CAISSGVEGYTF
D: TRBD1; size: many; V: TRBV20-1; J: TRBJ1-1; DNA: TGCAGTGCTTGGGACAGCCGGACGATGGGCACTGAAGCTTTCTTT; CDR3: CSAWDSRTMGTEAFF
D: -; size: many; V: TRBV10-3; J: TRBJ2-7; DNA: TGTGCCATCAGTGAGGGACAGCCCTACGAGCAGTACTTC; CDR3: CAISEGQPYEQYF
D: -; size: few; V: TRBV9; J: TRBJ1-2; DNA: TGTGCCAGCAGCGTATCAGGGAGGGACTATGGCTACACCTTC; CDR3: CASSVSGRDYGYTF
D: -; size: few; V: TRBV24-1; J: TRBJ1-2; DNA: TGTGCCACCAGTGATTTGTACGGAGACTATGGCTACACCTTC; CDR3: CATSDLYGDYGYTF
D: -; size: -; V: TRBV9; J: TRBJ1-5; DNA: TGTGCCAGCGGGGGTGGCTATAGCAATCAGCCCCAGCATTTT; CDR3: CASGGGYSNQPQHF
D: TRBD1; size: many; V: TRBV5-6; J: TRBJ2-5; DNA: TGTGCCAGCAGCTTTCGGCAGGGGGATAGTTCGGAGACCCAGTACTTC; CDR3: CASSFRQGDSSETQYF
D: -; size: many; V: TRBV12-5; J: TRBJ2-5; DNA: TGTGCTAGTGGCCAAACAGGTCAAAACGGAGAGACCCAGTACTTC; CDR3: CASGQTGQNGETQYF
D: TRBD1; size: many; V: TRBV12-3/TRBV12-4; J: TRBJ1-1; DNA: TGTGCCAGCAGTTTAGCGACAGGGAAGAACACTGAAGCTTTCTTT; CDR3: CASSLATGKNTEAFF
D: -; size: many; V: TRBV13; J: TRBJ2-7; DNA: TGTGCCAGCAGCTCCCTCCCGGTCAGCACCGGATACGAGCAGTACTTC; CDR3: CASSSLPVSTGYEQYF
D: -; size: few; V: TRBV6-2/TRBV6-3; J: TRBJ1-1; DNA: TGTGCCAGCAGAGGACGGCGGAACACTGAAGCTTTCTTT; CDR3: CASRGRRNTEAFF
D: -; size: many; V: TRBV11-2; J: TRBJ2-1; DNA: TGTGCCAGCAGCTTAATGCAGCGGTCCGATGAGCAGTTCTTC; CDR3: CASSLMQRSDEQFF
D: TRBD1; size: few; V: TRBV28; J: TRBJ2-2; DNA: TGTGCCAGCAGTCTTCCGCCCGGGACAGGCTCGTCCGGGGAGCTGTTTTTT; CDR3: CASSLPPGTGSSGELFF
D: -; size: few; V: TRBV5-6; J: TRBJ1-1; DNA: TGTGCCAGCAGTTACACGCAGGGGAACACTGAAGCTTTCTTT; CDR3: CASSYTQGNTEAFF
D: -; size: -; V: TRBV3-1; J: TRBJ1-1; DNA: TGTGCCAGCAGCCACCCGGACTCTGAAGCTTTCTTT; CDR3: CASSHPDSEAFF
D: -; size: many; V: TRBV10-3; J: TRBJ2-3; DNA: TGTGCCATCAGACCGGGACAAGCCACAGATACGCAGTATTTT; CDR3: CAIRPGQATDTQYF
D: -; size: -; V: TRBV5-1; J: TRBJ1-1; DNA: TGCGCCAGCAGCTTATTGATGAACACTGAAGCTTTCTTT; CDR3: CASSLLMNTEAFF
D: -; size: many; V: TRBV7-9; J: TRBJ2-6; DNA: TGTGCCAGCAGCCCGAGGGTCTCTGGGGCCAACGTCCTGACTTTC; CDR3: CASSPRVSGANVLTF
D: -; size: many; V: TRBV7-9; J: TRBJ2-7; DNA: TGTGCCAGCAGCTTACGGCAGGGGTCCTACGAGCAGTACTTC; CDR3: CASSLRQGSYEQYF
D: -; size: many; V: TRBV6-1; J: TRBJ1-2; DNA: TGTGCCAGCAATGTGGACACCTATGGCTACACCTTC; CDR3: CASNVDTYGYTF
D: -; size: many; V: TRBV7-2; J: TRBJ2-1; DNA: TGTGCCAGCAGCTTAAGCCCGGGGGTACTCAATGAGCAGTTCTTC; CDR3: CASSLSPGVLNEQFF
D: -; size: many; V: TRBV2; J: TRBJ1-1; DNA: TGTGCCAGCGGACAGATCATGAACACTGAAGCTTTCTTT; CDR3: CASGQIMNTEAFF
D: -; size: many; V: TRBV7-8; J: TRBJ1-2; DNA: TGTGCCAGCAGCTTAGCGGGGAGGACGCCGGGCTATGGCTACACCTTC; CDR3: CASSLAGRTPGYGYTF
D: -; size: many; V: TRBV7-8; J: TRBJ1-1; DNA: TGTGCCAGCAGCTTAGCCTTGGGTGACACTGAAGCTTTCTTT; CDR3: CASSLALGDTEAFF
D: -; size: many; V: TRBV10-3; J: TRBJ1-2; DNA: TGTGCCATCAGTGAGTCCCAGGGGCCTAACTATGGCTACACCTTC; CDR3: CAISESQGPNYGYTF
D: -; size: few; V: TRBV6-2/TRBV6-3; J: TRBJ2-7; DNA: TGTGCCAGCAGTTACAAGGAGAGCTCCTACGAGCAGTACTTC; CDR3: CASSYKESSYEQYF
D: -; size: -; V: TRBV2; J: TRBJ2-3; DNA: TGTGCCAGCAGTGCCGATTCCCGCACAGATACGCAGTATTTT; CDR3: CASSADSRTDTQYF
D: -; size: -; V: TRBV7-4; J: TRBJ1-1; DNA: TGTGCCAGCAGCCCGTTGCGGGCGGGGAACACTGAAGCTTTCTTT; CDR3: CASSPLRAGNTEAFF
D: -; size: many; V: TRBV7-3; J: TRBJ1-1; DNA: TGTGCCAGCAGCTTAACCCCGACAGGTGATGAAGCTTTCTTT; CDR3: CASSLTPTGDEAFF
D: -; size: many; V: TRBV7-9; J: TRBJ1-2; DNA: TGTGCCAGCAGCCCTGGGACGGTAAACTATGGCTACACCTTC; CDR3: CASSPGTVNYGYTF
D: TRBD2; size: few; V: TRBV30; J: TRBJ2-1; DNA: TGTGCCTGGTGGAGGCGGGGGAACTACAATGAGCAGTTCTTC; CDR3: CAWWRRGNYNEQFF
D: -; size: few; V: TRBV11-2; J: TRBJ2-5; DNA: TGTGCCAGCAGCTTAGAACCGGGGGAGCCTTGGACCCAGTACTTC; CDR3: CASSLEPGEPWTQYF